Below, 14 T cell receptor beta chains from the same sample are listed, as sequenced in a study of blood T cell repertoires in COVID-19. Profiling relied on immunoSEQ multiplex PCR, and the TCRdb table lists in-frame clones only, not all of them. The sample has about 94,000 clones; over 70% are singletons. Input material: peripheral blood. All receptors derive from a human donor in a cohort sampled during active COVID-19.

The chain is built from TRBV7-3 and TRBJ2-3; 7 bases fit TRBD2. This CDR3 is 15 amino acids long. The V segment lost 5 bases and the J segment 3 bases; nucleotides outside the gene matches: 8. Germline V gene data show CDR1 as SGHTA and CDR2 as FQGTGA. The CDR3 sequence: CASSPRGTMTDTQYF. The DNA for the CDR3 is TGTGCCAGCAGCCCACGCGGGACTATGACAGATACGCAGTATTTT.

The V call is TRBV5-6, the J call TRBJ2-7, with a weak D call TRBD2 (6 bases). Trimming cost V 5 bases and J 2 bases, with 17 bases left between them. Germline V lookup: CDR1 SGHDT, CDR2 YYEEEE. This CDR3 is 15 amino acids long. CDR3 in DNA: TGTGCCAGCAGTTCCCGTACGGGACTCGCCTACGAGCAGTACTTC. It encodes CASSSRTGLAYEQYF.

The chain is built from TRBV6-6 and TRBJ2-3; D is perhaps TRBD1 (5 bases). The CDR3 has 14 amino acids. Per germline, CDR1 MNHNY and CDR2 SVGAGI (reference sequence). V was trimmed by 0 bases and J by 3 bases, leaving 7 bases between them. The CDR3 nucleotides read TGTGCCAGCAGTTACTCTGGGGCTACAGATACGCAGTATTTT. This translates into CASSYSGATDTQYF.

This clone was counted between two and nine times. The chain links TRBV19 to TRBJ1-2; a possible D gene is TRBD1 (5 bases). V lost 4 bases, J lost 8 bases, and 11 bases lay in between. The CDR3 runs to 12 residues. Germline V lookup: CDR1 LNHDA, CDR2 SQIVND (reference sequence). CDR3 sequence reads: CASSSQGWGYTF. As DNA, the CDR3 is TGTGCCAGTAGTAGCCAGGGTTGGGGCTACACCTTC.

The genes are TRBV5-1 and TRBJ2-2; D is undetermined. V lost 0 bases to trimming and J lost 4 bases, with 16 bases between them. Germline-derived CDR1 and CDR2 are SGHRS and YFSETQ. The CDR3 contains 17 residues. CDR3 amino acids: CASSLAPGAAGTGELFF. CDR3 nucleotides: TGCGCCAGCAGCTTGGCCCCGGGTGCCGCCGGCACCGGGGAGCTGTTTTTT.

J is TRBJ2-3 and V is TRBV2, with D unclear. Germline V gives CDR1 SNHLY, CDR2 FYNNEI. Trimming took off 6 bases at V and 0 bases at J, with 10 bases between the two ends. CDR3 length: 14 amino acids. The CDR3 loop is CASSLQTSTDTQYF. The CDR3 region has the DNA TGTGCCAGCAGCCTTCAAACTAGCACAGATACGCAGTATTTT. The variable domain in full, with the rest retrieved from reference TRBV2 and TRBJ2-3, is EPEVTQTPSHQVTQMGQEVILRCVPISNHLYFYWYRQILGQKVEFLVSFYNNEISEKSEIFDDQFSVERPDGSNFTLKIRSTKLEDSAMYFCASSLQTSTDTQYFGPGTRLTVL.

CDR3 in amino acids: CSASGVAGYNEQFF. In DNA, the CDR3 is TGCAGTGCTAGTGGGGTAGCGGGTTACAATGAGCAGTTCTTC. J is TRBJ2-1 and V is TRBV20-1; 7 positions match TRBD2. V shed 3 bases, J shed 4 bases, and the junction held 6 bases outside the gene matches. CDR1 is DFQATT, CDR2 SNEGSKA, per germline (reference sequence). The CDR3 totals 14 residues.

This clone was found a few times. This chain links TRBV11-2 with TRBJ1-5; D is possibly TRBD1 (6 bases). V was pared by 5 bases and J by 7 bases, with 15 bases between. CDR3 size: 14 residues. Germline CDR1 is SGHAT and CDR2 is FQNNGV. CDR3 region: CASSVDLTGQPQHF. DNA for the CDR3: TGTGCCAGCAGCGTGGACCTAACAGGGCAGCCCCAGCATTTT. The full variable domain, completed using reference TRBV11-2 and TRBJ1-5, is EAGVAQSPRYKIIEKRQSVAFWCNPISGHATLYWYQQILGQGPKLLIQFQNNGVVDDSQLPKDRFSAERLKGVDSTLKIQPAKLEDSAVYLCASSVDLTGQPQHFGDGTRLSIL.

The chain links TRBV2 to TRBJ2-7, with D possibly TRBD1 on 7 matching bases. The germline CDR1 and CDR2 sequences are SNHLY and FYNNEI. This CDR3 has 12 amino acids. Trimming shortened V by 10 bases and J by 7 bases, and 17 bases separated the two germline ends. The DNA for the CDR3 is TGTGCCATCCTCACACAGGGGAGGGAGCAGTACTTC. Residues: CAILTQGREQYF. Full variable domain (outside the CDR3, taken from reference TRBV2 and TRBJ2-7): EPEVTQTPSHQVTQMGQEVILRCVPISNHLYFYWYRQILGQKVEFLVSFYNNEISEKSEIFDDQFSVERPDGSNFTLKIRSTKLEDSAMYFCAILTQGREQYFGPGTRLTVT.

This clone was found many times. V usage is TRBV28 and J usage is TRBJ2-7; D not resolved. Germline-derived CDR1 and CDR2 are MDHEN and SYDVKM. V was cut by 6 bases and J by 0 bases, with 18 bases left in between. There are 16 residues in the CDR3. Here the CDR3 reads CASSPFPSATSYEQYF. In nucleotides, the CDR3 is TGTGCCAGCAGCCCGTTCCCATCCGCTACCTCCTACGAGCAGTACTTC.

This CDR3 reads CATSRSANRGGEQFF. As DNA, the CDR3 is TGTGCCACCAGCAGATCAGCCAACAGGGGCGGTGAGCAGTTCTTC. The chain joins TRBV15 to TRBJ2-1; 7 positions match TRBD1. With 2 bases clipped from V and 9 bases from J, the junction kept 10 bases outside the gene matches. Germline V gives CDR1 LNHNV, CDR2 YYDKDF (reference sequence). The length of the CDR3 is 15 residues.

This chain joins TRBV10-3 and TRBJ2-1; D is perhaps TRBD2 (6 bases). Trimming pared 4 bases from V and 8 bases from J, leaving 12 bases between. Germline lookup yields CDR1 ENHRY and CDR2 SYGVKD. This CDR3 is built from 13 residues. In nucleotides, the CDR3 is TGTGCCATCAGTGCGGCTAGCGACGATGAGCAGTTCTTC. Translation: CAISAASDDEQFF.

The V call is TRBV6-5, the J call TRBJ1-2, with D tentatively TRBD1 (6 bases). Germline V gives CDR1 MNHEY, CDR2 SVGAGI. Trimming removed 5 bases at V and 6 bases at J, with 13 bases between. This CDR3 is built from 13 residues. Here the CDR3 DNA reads TGTGCCAGCAGTCGGGACATCCGCGATGGCTACACCTTC. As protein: CASSRDIRDGYTF.

This CDR3 is CSASDPTSGSSYEQYF. The CDR3 DNA is TGCAGTGCTAGTGACCCGACTAGCGGGAGTTCCTACGAGCAGTACTTC. This rearrangement joins TRBV20-1 to TRBJ2-7; 12 nucleotides match TRBD2. After removal of 3 bases from V and 1 base from J, the junction contained 7 bases not matched to a gene. The CDR3 loop spans 16 amino acids. The germline V gene encodes CDR1 DFQATT and CDR2 SNEGSKA (reference sequence).